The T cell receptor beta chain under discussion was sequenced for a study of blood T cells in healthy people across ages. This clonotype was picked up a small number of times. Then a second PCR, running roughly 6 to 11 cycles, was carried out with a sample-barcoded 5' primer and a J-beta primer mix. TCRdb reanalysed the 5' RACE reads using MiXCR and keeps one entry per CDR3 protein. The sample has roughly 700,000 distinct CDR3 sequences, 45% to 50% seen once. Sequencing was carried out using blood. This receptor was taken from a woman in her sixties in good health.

CDR3 bases: TGCGCCAGCAGCCAACTAGCGGGAGTAAGTTACGAGCAGTACTTC. This gives the protein CASSQLAGVSYEQYF. The chain links TRBV4-3 to TRBJ2-7; TRBD2 aligns across 10 bases. V shed 2 bases, J shed 4 bases, and the junction held 5 bases outside the gene matches. The CDR3 extends over 15 amino acids. Germline V gives CDR1 LGHNA, CDR2 YSLEER.